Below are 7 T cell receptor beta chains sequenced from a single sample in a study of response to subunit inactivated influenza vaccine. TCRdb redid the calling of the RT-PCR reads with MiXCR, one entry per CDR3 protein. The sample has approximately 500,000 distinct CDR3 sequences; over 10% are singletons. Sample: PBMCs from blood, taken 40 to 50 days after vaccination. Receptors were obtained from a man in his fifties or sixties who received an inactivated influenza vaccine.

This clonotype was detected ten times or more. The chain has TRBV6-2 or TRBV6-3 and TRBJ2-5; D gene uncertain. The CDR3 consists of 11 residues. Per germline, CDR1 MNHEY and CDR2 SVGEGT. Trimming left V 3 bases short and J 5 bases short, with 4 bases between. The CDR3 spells CASSYMETQYF. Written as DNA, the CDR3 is TGTGCCAGCAGTTATATGGAGACCCAGTACTTC.

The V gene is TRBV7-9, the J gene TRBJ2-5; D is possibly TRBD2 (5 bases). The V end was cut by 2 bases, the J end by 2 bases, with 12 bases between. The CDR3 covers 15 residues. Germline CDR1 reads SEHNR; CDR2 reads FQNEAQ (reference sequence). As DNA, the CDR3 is TGTGCCAGCAGCTTATCCTTACGCGGGCAAGAGACCCAGTACTTC. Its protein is CASSLSLRGQETQYF.

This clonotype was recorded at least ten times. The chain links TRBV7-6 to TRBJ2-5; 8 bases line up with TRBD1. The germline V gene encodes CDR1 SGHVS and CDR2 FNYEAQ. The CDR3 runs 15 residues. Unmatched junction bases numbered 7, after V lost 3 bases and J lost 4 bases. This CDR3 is CASSFAGGRRETQYF. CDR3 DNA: TGTGCCAGCAGCTTTGCAGGGGGCAGGCGAGAGACCCAGTACTTC. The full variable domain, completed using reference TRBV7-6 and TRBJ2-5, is GAGVSQSPRYKVTKRGQDVALRCDPISGHVSLYWYRQALGQGPEFLTYFNYEAQQDKSGLPNDRFSAERPEGSISTLTIQRTEQRDSAMYRCASSFAGGRRETQYFGPGTRLLVL.

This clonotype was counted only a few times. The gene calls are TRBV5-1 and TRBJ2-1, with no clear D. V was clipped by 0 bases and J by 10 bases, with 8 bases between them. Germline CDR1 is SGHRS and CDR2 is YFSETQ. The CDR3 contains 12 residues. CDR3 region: CASSLEGVEQFF. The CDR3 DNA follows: TGCGCCAGCAGCTTGGAGGGCGTCGAGCAGTTCTTC.

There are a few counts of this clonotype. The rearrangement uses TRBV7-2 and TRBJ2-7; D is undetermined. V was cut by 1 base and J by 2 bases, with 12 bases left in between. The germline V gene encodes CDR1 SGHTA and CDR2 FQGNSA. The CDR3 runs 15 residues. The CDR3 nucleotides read TGTGCCAGCAGCTTAGGATTGAGCCGGCCCTACGAGCAGTACTTC. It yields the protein CASSLGLSRPYEQYF.

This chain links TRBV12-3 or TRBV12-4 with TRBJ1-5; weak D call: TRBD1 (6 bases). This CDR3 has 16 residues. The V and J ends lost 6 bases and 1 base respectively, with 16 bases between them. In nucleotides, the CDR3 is TGTGCCAGCAGCGAACAGGGCTTCGAAAGCAATCAGCCCCAGCATTTT. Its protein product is CASSEQGFESNQPQHF.

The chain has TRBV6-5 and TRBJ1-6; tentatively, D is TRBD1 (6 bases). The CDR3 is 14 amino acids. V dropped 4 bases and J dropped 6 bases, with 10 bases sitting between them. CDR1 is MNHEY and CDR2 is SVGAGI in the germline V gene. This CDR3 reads CASSSGVFNSPLHF. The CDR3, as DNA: TGTGCCAGCAGTTCAGGGGTGTTTAATTCACCCCTCCACTTT.